The entry below gives a single T cell receptor beta chain sequence along with its context. V dropped 0 bases and J dropped 5; count of bases not matched to a gene: 7. Germline CDR1 SGHDN, CDR2 FVKESK. CDR3 length: 16 residues. Study processing details: Amplification of reference gene primers provided the estimated nucleated cell counts. Profiled with immunoSEQ multiplex PCR; TCRdb holds only in-frame clones, not every one. The V and J calls and the clone size are those of that table, but D and trimming were determined from the DNA. Of around 230,000 clones listed, roughly 88% are singletons. These data are taken from a study of blood T cell repertoires in COVID-19. The wider study: The United States, Italy and Spain provided the acute and convalescent COVID-19 samples.

In assigning cohorts, the study relied on participant-reported clinical history. The source of this sequence is a woman aged 35 to 49 with acute COVID-19. The chain recombines TRBV14 with TRBJ1-1; 9 bases are a match to TRBD1. What was sequenced was PBMCs or T cells enriched from blood (not recorded which). CDR3 in DNA: TGTGCCAGCAGCCAAGATTCCGGGACAGGGTCGACTGAAGCTTTCTTT. Its translation is CASSQDSGTGSTEAFF.